A selection of T cell receptor beta chains follows, all from one sample in a study of cytomegalovirus exposure and HLA in healthy donors. This table comes from immunoSEQ multiplex PCR, and its TCRdb copy is limited to in-frame clones, with some not included. In the table there are about 160,000 clones, about 85% of which are singletons. The sequenced material came from PBMCs. The receptors were gathered from a man aged 18 to 30 in good health and CMV-seropositive. The CDR3 runs from the conserved cysteine through the conserved F or W. Fields, in order: V gene, J gene, clone size, D gene, CDR3 DNA, CDR3 protein. D genes are given only for firm matches. Not every row has a clone size; where given, it reads once, few, many or a size class.

v_call: TRBV6-5; j_call: TRBJ1-2; clone_size: .; d_call: TRBD1; cdr3_nt: TGTGCCGTTGGGCAGGGGGCTGGCTACACCTTC; cdr3_aa: CAVGQGAGYTF
v_call: TRBV9; j_call: TRBJ1-5; clone_size: .; d_call: .; cdr3_nt: TGTGCCAGCAGCCCAGGGACTGCCCCTCAGCCCCAGCATTTT; cdr3_aa: CASSPGTAPQPQHF
v_call: TRBV9; j_call: TRBJ2-1; clone_size: .; d_call: TRBD2; cdr3_nt: TGTGCCAGCAGCGATGCGGGGGGGCCAAATGAGCAGTTCTTC; cdr3_aa: CASSDAGGPNEQFF
v_call: TRBV9; j_call: TRBJ1-1; clone_size: .; d_call: .; cdr3_nt: TGTGCCAGCAGCGCCCCATCCAGGACTGAAGCTTTCTTT; cdr3_aa: CASSAPSRTEAFF
v_call: TRBV5-1; j_call: TRBJ2-5; clone_size: .; d_call: TRBD2; cdr3_nt: TGCGCCAGCAGTGGCGGGGGGCCTTATGAGACCCAGTACTTC; cdr3_aa: CASSGGGPYETQYF
v_call: TRBV30; j_call: TRBJ1-1; clone_size: once; d_call: .; cdr3_nt: TGTGCCTGGAGTTCAGACTCGAACACTGAAGCTTTCTTT; cdr3_aa: CAWSSDSNTEAFF
v_call: TRBV28; j_call: TRBJ1-1; clone_size: .; d_call: .; cdr3_nt: TGTGCCAGCAGTTTGCGACAGGACGTTGAAGCTTTCTTT; cdr3_aa: CASSLRQDVEAFF
v_call: TRBV6-6; j_call: TRBJ1-3; clone_size: .; d_call: .; cdr3_nt: TGTGCCAGCAGTTACCGCTCGGGCTCTGGAAACACCATATATTTT; cdr3_aa: CASSYRSGSGNTIYF
v_call: TRBV2; j_call: TRBJ2-2; clone_size: .; d_call: .; cdr3_nt: TGTGCCAGCAGTGAAAGACCGGGGTCCGGGGAGCTGTTTTTT; cdr3_aa: CASSERPGSGELFF
v_call: TRBV7-6; j_call: TRBJ2-5; clone_size: .; d_call: TRBD1; cdr3_nt: TGTGCCAGCAGCCCTACAGGAACAGGGGGGACCCAGTACTTC; cdr3_aa: CASSPTGTGGTQYF
v_call: TRBV12-5; j_call: TRBJ1-5; clone_size: .; d_call: TRBD1; cdr3_nt: TGTGCTAGTGGTTTGGGGGGACAGGGGGATCAGCCCCAGCATTTT; cdr3_aa: CASGLGGQGDQPQHF
v_call: TRBV9; j_call: TRBJ2-3; clone_size: .; d_call: .; cdr3_nt: TGTGCCAGCAGCGTAGGATCAGCGTCCTTCACAGATACGCAGTATTTT; cdr3_aa: CASSVGSASFTDTQYF
v_call: TRBV19; j_call: TRBJ1-2; clone_size: .; d_call: TRBD1; cdr3_nt: TGTGCCAGCAACCCAGGGGGTGACTATGGCTACACCTTC; cdr3_aa: CASNPGGDYGYTF
v_call: TRBV11-3; j_call: TRBJ2-1; clone_size: .; d_call: TRBD1; cdr3_nt: TGTGCCAGCAGCCCGACAGGGTTTGTGAATGAGCAGTTCTTC; cdr3_aa: CASSPTGFVNEQFF
v_call: TRBV30; j_call: TRBJ1-1; clone_size: .; d_call: .; cdr3_nt: TGTGCCTGGAGTGTCCAGGGTGAAGCTTTCTTT; cdr3_aa: CAWSVQGEAFF
v_call: TRBV18; j_call: TRBJ2-1; clone_size: .; d_call: TRBD1; cdr3_nt: TGTGCCAGCTCACCTTGGACAGGGAGGAATGAGCAGTTCTTC; cdr3_aa: CASSPWTGRNEQFF
v_call: TRBV18; j_call: TRBJ2-3; clone_size: .; d_call: .; cdr3_nt: TGTGCCAGCTCATCCATTCCCCGAGCCCCGGGCACAGATACGCAGTATTTT; cdr3_aa: CASSSIPRAPGTDTQYF
v_call: TRBV7-2; j_call: TRBJ2-3; clone_size: .; d_call: .; cdr3_nt: TGTGCCAGCAGGGGATCTACAGGGTACACAGATACGCAGTATTTT; cdr3_aa: CASRGSTGYTDTQYF
v_call: TRBV5-5; j_call: TRBJ2-5; clone_size: few; d_call: .; cdr3_nt: TGTGCCAGCAGCTTGGGTCCAGGGGATTGGGAGACCCAGTACTTC; cdr3_aa: CASSLGPGDWETQYF
v_call: TRBV10-1; j_call: TRBJ1-5; clone_size: .; d_call: .; cdr3_nt: TGCGCCAGCAGTGAGTCTAGAGTATATAGCAATCAGCCCCAGCATTTT; cdr3_aa: CASSESRVYSNQPQHF
v_call: TRBV29-1; j_call: TRBJ1-4; clone_size: .; d_call: .; cdr3_nt: TGCAGCGTTGTAGTTGCTGAAAAACTGTTTTTT; cdr3_aa: CSVVVAEKLFF
v_call: TRBV5-4; j_call: TRBJ2-1; clone_size: .; d_call: .; cdr3_nt: TGTGCCAGCAGCTTGGGGGGACTTGACAATGAGCAGTTCTTC; cdr3_aa: CASSLGGLDNEQFF
v_call: TRBV19; j_call: TRBJ1-5; clone_size: .; d_call: .; cdr3_nt: TGTGCCAGTAGTTCAACTAGGGGGAGCAATCAGCCCCAGCATTTT; cdr3_aa: CASSSTRGSNQPQHF
v_call: TRBV10-3; j_call: TRBJ1-1; clone_size: few; d_call: .; cdr3_nt: TGTGCCAGCGACTCTCGTGGCGACACTGAAGCTTTCTTT; cdr3_aa: CASDSRGDTEAFF
v_call: TRBV19; j_call: TRBJ1-2; clone_size: .; d_call: .; cdr3_nt: TGTGCCAGTAGACACTCGGCAGGGCATGGCTACACCTTC; cdr3_aa: CASRHSAGHGYTF
v_call: TRBV27; j_call: TRBJ2-5; clone_size: .; d_call: .; cdr3_nt: TGTGCCAGCAGTCAAGGACAGGGAGGGGAGACCCAGTACTTC; cdr3_aa: CASSQGQGGETQYF
v_call: TRBV7-8; j_call: TRBJ2-2; clone_size: .; d_call: TRBD2; cdr3_nt: TGTGCCAGCACCACGACTAGCGGGATCACCGGGGAGCTGTTTTTT; cdr3_aa: CASTTTSGITGELFF
v_call: TRBV7-2; j_call: TRBJ2-5; clone_size: .; d_call: .; cdr3_nt: TGTGCCAGCAGCTTAGTGAGGGGGGGAGAGACCCAGTACTTC; cdr3_aa: CASSLVRGGETQYF
v_call: TRBV2; j_call: TRBJ1-2; clone_size: few; d_call: .; cdr3_nt: TGTGCCAGCATACAGAGCCCCATTGGCTACACCTTC; cdr3_aa: CASIQSPIGYTF
v_call: TRBV7-9; j_call: TRBJ2-7; clone_size: few; d_call: .; cdr3_nt: TGTGCCAGCAGCCTGGACACGTACGAGCAGTACTTC; cdr3_aa: CASSLDTYEQYF
v_call: TRBV7-3; j_call: TRBJ1-1; clone_size: .; d_call: .; cdr3_nt: TGTGCCAGCAGCCAATTGGCGGGATATAACACTGAAGCTTTCTTT; cdr3_aa: CASSQLAGYNTEAFF
v_call: TRBV9; j_call: TRBJ2-7; clone_size: .; d_call: TRBD2; cdr3_nt: TGTGCCAGCAGCGGGGGGACTAGCGGGGTTCATGAGCAGTACTTC; cdr3_aa: CASSGGTSGVHEQYF
v_call: TRBV7-9; j_call: TRBJ1-1; clone_size: .; d_call: .; cdr3_nt: TGTGCCAGCAGCCCTCGGAGGGGGGGGACGATGAACACTGAAGCTTTCTTT; cdr3_aa: CASSPRRGGTMNTEAFF
v_call: TRBV5-1; j_call: TRBJ1-3; clone_size: .; d_call: .; cdr3_nt: TGCGCCAGCAGCTTGTATTCTCAAACTGCGGCGGGCTCTGGAAACACCATATATTTT; cdr3_aa: CASSLYSQTAAGSGNTIYF
v_call: TRBV4-2; j_call: TRBJ1-4; clone_size: .; d_call: .; cdr3_nt: TGTGCCAGCAGCCAAGACGGGGGGTCTAATGAAAAACTGTTTTTT; cdr3_aa: CASSQDGGSNEKLFF
v_call: TRBV7-2; j_call: TRBJ2-1; clone_size: .; d_call: .; cdr3_nt: TGTGCCAGCAGCGGGACTCAAACTTACAATGAGCAGTTCTTC; cdr3_aa: CASSGTQTYNEQFF
v_call: TRBV2; j_call: TRBJ2-7; clone_size: .; d_call: TRBD2; cdr3_nt: TGTGCCAGCAGGCCTCTAGCGGGGCCATGGGGCGAGCAGTACTTC; cdr3_aa: CASRPLAGPWGEQYF
v_call: TRBV5-6; j_call: TRBJ2-2; clone_size: .; d_call: TRBD2; cdr3_nt: TGTGCCAGCAGCTTAAGTGCGGGGGTCACCGGGGAGCTGTTTTTT; cdr3_aa: CASSLSAGVTGELFF
v_call: TRBV27; j_call: TRBJ1-5; clone_size: .; d_call: .; cdr3_nt: TGTGCCAGCAGCCCGGCAGGGTACAATCAGCCCCAGCATTTT; cdr3_aa: CASSPAGYNQPQHF
v_call: TRBV5-1; j_call: TRBJ2-7; clone_size: .; d_call: .; cdr3_nt: TGCGCCAGCAGCAGGGGAGGGGGCTCCTACGAGCAGTACTTC; cdr3_aa: CASSRGGGSYEQYF
v_call: TRBV28; j_call: TRBJ2-7; clone_size: .; d_call: .; cdr3_nt: TGTGCCAGCAGAGTCACAGGCGACCCCTACGAGCAGTACTTC; cdr3_aa: CASRVTGDPYEQYF